Within the sample, the clone carrying this T cell receptor gamma chain is large. The data were taken from a study of gamma-delta chains in newborns, infants, children. Study-wide context: Polyclonal expansion of innate γδ T cells after birth follows microbial exposure.

Germline V gives CDR1 EGSTGY, CDR2 YDSYTSSV. Trimming at V came to 0 bases and at J to 3 bases, leaving 2 bases not matched to a gene. The CDR3 length is 13 residues. TCRdb redid the clone calls on the reads with CATT. The repertoire has 200 to 250 gamma-chain clones, 20% to 25% of them found once; the top ten carry 42%. The sample taken for sequencing was blood. The rearrangement uses TRGV4 and TRGJ1 or TRGJ2. This clonotype was sampled from a child who was a newborn, infant or young child, either healthy, febrile or measles-vaccinated (not recorded which). The CDR3 region is CATWDGAYYKKLF. In nucleotides, the CDR3 is TGTGCCACCTGGGATGGGGCTTATTATAAGAAACTCTTT.